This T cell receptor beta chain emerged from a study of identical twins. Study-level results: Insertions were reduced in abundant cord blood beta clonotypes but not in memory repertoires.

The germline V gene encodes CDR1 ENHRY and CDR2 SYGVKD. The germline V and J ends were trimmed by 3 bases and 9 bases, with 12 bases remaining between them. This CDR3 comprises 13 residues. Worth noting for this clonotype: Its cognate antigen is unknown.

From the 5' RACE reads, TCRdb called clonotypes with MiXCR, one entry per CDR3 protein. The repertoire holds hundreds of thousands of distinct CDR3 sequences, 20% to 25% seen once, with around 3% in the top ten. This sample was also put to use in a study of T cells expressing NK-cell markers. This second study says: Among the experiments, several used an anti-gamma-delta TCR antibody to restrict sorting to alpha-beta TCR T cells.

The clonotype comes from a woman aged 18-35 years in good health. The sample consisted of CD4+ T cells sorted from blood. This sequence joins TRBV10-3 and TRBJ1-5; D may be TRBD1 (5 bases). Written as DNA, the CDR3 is TGTGCCATCAGTGAAGGGGTTCGGGGGCCCCAGCATTTT. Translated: CAISEGVRGPQHF.